This TCR beta chain was documented in a study of OX40 agonist ivuxolimab in advanced cancers. Study details: A mean age of around 66 years, range roughly 23 to 79, was recorded, and approximately 80% were male.

Assay: immunoSEQ multiplex PCR; the TCRdb copy retains only in-frame clones and omits some. Of roughly 20,000 clones in the sample, roughly 85% are singletons; the top ten hold about 20%. The ends were cut back, 9 bases at V and 7 bases at J, with 12 bases in the middle. The CDR3 covers 11 residues. The germline V gene encodes CDR1 LNHDA and CDR2 SQIVND (reference sequence). V is TRBV19 and J is TRBJ2-5; tentatively, D is TRBD1 (5 bases). This sample comprised CD4+ or CD8+ T cells sorted from blood, obtained in a trial of the OX40 agonist ivuxolimab. The source of this sequence is an adult with an advanced solid tumor such as melanoma, head and neck, liver or kidney cancer. The CDR3 DNA sequence: TGTGCCAGCGGACACCCATTGACCCAGTACTTC. Its protein product is CASGHPLTQYF.